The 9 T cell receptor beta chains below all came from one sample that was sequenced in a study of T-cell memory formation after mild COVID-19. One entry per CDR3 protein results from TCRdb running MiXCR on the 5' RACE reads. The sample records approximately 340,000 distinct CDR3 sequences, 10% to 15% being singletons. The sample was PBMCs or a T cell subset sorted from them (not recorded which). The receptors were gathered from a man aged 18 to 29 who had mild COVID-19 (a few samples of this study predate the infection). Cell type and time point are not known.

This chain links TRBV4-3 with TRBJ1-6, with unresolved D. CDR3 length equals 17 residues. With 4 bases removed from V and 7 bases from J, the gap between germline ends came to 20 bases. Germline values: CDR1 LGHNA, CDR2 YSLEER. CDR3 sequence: CASSLEFLLGSNSPLHF. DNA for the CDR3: TGCGCCAGCAGCCTCGAATTCTTACTGGGGTCGAATTCACCCCTCCACTTT.

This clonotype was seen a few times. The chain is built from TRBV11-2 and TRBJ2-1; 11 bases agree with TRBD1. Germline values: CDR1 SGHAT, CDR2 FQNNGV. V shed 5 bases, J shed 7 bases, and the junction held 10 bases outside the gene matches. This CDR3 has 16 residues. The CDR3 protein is CASSTWTGGAENEQFF. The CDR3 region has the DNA TGTGCCAGCAGCACGTGGACAGGGGGCGCTGAAAATGAGCAGTTCTTC.

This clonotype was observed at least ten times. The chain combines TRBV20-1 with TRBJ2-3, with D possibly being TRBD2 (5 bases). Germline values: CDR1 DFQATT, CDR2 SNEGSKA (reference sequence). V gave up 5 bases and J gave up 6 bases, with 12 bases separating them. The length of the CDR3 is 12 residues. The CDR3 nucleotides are TGCAGTGCTGGTCGTTTAGCGGATACGCAGTATTTT. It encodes CSAGRLADTQYF.

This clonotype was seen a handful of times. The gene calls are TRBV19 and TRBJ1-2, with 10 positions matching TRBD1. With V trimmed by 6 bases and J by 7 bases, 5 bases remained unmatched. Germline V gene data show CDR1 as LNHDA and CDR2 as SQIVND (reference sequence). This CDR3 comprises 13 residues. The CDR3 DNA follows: TGTGCCAGTAGGACGACAGGGGGCAGTGGCTACACCTTC. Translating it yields CASRTTGGSGYTF.

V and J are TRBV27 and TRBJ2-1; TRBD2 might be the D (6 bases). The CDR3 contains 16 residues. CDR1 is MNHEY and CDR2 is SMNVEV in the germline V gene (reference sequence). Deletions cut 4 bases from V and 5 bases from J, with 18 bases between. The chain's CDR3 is CASSSPLAGRDNEQFF. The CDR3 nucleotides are TGTGCCAGCAGTTCCCCACTGGCGGGGAGAGACAATGAGCAGTTCTTC.

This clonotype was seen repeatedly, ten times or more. CDR3 residues: CASSSTGGIENIQYF. In nucleotides, the CDR3 is TGTGCCAGCAGCTCGACCGGGGGCATCGAAAACATTCAGTACTTC. The V and J genes are TRBV7-9 and TRBJ2-4, with D tentatively TRBD1 or TRBD2 (6 bases each). The germline V gene has CDR1 SEHNR and CDR2 FQNEAQ (reference sequence). CDR3 length: 15 amino acids. Trimming stripped 4 bases from V and 5 bases from J, with 15 bases between.

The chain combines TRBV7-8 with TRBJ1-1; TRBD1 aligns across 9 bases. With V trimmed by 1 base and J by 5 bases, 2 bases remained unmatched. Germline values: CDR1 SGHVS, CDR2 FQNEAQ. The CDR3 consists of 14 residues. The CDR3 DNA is TGTGCCAGCAGCTTAGACAGGGGGCGGACTGAAGCTTTCTTT. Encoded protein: CASSLDRGRTEAFF.

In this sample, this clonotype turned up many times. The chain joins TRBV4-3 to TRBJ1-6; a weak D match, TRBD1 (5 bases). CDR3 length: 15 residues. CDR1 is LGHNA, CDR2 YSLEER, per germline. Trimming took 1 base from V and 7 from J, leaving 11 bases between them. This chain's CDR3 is CASSQVLGQNSPLHF. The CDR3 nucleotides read TGCGCCAGCAGCCAAGTTCTGGGGCAGAATTCACCCCTCCACTTT.

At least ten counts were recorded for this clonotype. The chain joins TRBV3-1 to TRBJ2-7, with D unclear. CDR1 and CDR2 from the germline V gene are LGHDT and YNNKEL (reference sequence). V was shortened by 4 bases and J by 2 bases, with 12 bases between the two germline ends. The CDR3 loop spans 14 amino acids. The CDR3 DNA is TGTGCCAGCAGCCCCCTCGGCTCCGCCTACGAGCAGTACTTC. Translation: CASSPLGSAYEQYF.